This entry concerns a single T cell receptor beta chain. Its antigen is unidentified. The entry originates in a study of T cell repertoires in cytomegalovirus infection. Study-level background: Signatures in public TCR beta sequences pointed to both CMV infection and matching HLA type. Notes on the study in general: CMV-specific HLA-C-restricted TCR beta clonotypes dominated the ex vivo response. Cumulative frequency (of public TCR beta family members) identified carriers of CMV plus the relevant HLA.

The V gene's germline CDR1 is MDHEN and CDR2 SYDVKM. V lost 4 bases and J lost 6; bases outside the gene matches: 5. There are 14 residues in the CDR3. TCRdb analysed the reads with MiXCR anew, one entry per CDR3 protein. The data hold about 350,000 distinct CDR3 sequences, with roughly 34% observed a single time. This material consisted of cultured PBMCs, taken from culture after CMV antigen stimulation. This TCR was recovered from a human donor in good health (CMV status not recorded). Some clones in this sample may be carry-over from other donors' samples. The chain is built from TRBV28 and TRBJ2-1; 8 nucleotides align to TRBD1. The CDR3 protein is CASSSGQGGNEQFF. The CDR3 nucleotides read TGTGCCAGCAGTTCCGGACAGGGAGGCAATGAGCAGTTCTTC.